What follows is one T cell receptor beta chain and its context. This CDR3 spans 15 amino acids. Trimming took 1 base from V and 3 from J; bases not matched to a gene: 4. In germline, CDR1 is SGHVS, CDR2 FQNEAQ. The data derive from a study of shared clonotypes between healthy human individuals. The naive CD8 subset, CD45RO-negative cells positively selected for CCR7, excluded terminally differentiated effector memory CD45RA+ cells. Libraries were prepared by immunoSEQ multiplex PCR; TCRdb keeps only in-frame clonotypes and omits some of them. This sample has roughly 2 million clones, with just under 95% found just once.

Sequencing was done on a sample of naive CD8+ T cells sorted from blood. V and J are TRBV7-8 and TRBJ2-7; 9 bases agree with TRBD1. The TCR originated in a young man in good health. CDR3 nucleotides: TGTGCCAGCAGCTTAGAATTGGGACAGGGCTACGAGCAGTACTTC. It translates to CASSLELGQGYEQYF.